The entry below describes one T cell receptor (beta chain). This entry comes from a study of blood T cell repertoires in COVID-19. Study overall: The United States, Italy and Spain were the sources of the acute and convalescent COVID-19 samples. T cells, B-cell-depleted T cells, or PBMCs supplied cDNA or gDNA.

Study processing details: Amplification of reference gene primers was used by the study to estimate nucleated cell counts. Produced via immunoSEQ multiplex PCR; TCRdb's table is partial and in-frame only. The DNA was the basis for D and trimming; V, J and clone size are from that table. This sample has some 140,000 clones; roughly 71% occur once, and the top ten carry around 18%. This CDR3 is 13 amino acids long. J was trimmed by 7 bases and V by 6 bases; bases with no gene match: 1. Germline lookup yields CDR1 MNHEY and CDR2 SVGAGI. The genes are TRBV6-5 and TRBJ1-6; 9 bases are a match to TRBD1. The sequencing input was peripheral blood. The TCR originated in a man at least 80 years old with acute or convalescent COVID-19. The CDR3 coding sequence is TGTGCCAGCAGGGGACAGGGAAATTCACCCCTCCACTTT. Translation: CASRGQGNSPLHF.